These 28 T cell receptor beta chains were sequenced from one sample in a study of T cells after yellow fever vaccination. TCRdb itself ran the 5' RACE reads through MiXCR, one entry per CDR3 protein. The table lists roughly 45,000 distinct CDR3 sequences, around 6.5% of them singletons. The sequencing here drew on PBMCs, either bulk or a sorted T-cell subset (CD4+, CD8+, memory, or dextramer-sorted; not recorded which), taken 45 days after the yellow fever booster vaccination. The receptors were gathered from a man aged 25 to 40 who received the YFV17D yellow fever vaccine.

There are many counts of this clonotype. The genes are TRBV21-1 and TRBJ2-7; the D call in the table, TRBD1, was not verified against the DNA. TRBV21-1 is recorded as a pseudogene. This CDR3 contains 15 residues. The CDR3 DNA follows: TGTGCCAGCAGCATAAGGGACAGGGGGCGAAGGGAGCAGTACTTC. The encoded protein is CASSIRDRGRREQYF.

This chain connects TRBV3-1 to TRBJ2-1, with D perhaps matching TRBD1 (6 bases). Between the trimmed V and J ends, which lost 4 bases and 0 bases, there was a span of 10 bases. The CDR3 totals 15 residues. Germline V gene lookup returns CDR1 LGHDT and CDR2 YNNKEL (reference sequence). The CDR3: CASSRTGSSYNEQFF. DNA of the CDR3: TGTGCCAGCAGCCGAACAGGGAGCTCCTACAATGAGCAGTTCTTC.

As to this clonotype: This may stem from a read error, because a much larger clone lies one nucleotide away. The chain employs TRBV6-1 and TRBJ1-2, with D possibly being TRBD1 (5 bases). CDR3 length: 14 residues. CDR1 is MNHNS, CDR2 SASEGT, per germline. The CDR3 DNA is TGTGCCAGCAGCAATACCGTGGGGCTCTATGACTACACCTTC. Amino acids: CASSNTVGLYDYTF.

This sequence joins TRBV12-3 or TRBV12-4 and TRBJ1-5, with D uncertain. This CDR3 has 13 residues. The V end was cut by 6 bases, the J end by 6 bases, with 12 bases between. CDR3 nucleotide sequence: TGTGCCAGCAGACTGGCGGCGGGTCAGCCCCAGCATTTT. It yields the protein CASRLAAGQPQHF.

This clonotype was found a few times. V and J are TRBV5-1 and TRBJ2-3; maybe TRBD1 (5 bases). The CDR3 is 16 residues long. Germline V gene data show CDR1 as SGHRS and CDR2 as YFSETQ. Trimming removed 7 bases at V and 0 bases at J, with 18 bases between. CDR3 sequence: CASSAAPKGSTDTQYF. The CDR3 DNA follows: TGCGCCAGCTCCGCAGCTCCAAAGGGGAGCACAGATACGCAGTATTTT.

This rearrangement joins TRBV29-1 to TRBJ2-7; D gene unclear. The CDR3 has 12 amino acids. V was clipped by 4 bases and J by 2 bases, with 9 bases between them. Germline assignment: CDR1 SQVTM and CDR2 ANQGSEA. This CDR3 is CSVAQSTYEQYF. The DNA of the CDR3 is TGCAGCGTTGCGCAGTCCACCTACGAGCAGTACTTC.

The chain joins TRBV7-2 to TRBJ1-5; D is perhaps TRBD1 (5 bases). The V end was cut by 5 bases, the J end by 0 bases, with 14 bases between. Germline CDR1 and CDR2: SGHTA and FQGNSA. This CDR3 is built from 16 residues. Here the CDR3 reads CASSKSTGYSNQPQHF. The CDR3 nucleotides read TGTGCCAGCAGCAAATCTACAGGCTATAGCAATCAGCCCCAGCATTTT.

This clonotype was counted many times. This chain connects TRBV6-2 or TRBV6-3 to TRBJ1-1; D is possibly TRBD1 (5 bases). The CDR3 totals 13 residues. CDR1 is MNHEY and CDR2 is SVGEGT in the germline V gene. V shed 6 bases and J shed 0 bases, with 8 bases lying between them. CDR3 amino acids: CASSRTMNTEAFF. The CDR3 DNA sequence: TGTGCCAGCAGCAGGACAATGAACACTGAAGCTTTCTTT.

The chain is built from TRBV7-9 and TRBJ2-1; 8 nucleotides agree with TRBD2. V lost 5 bases to trimming and J lost 5 bases; unmatched junction nucleotides: 14. The length of the CDR3 is 17 residues. Germline-derived CDR1 and CDR2 are SEHNR and FQNEAQ (reference sequence). The CDR3, as DNA: TGTGCCAGCAGCCGGGCGGCGAGCGGGAGTGACCACAATGAGCAGTTCTTC. Its protein product is CASSRAASGSDHNEQFF.

This chain joins TRBV4-3 and TRBJ2-7, with TRBD1 as a possible D gene (6 bases). V was shortened by 2 bases and J by 0 bases, with 11 bases between the two germline ends. This CDR3 is built from 15 residues. CDR1 and CDR2 (germline): LGHNA, YSLEER. CDR3 sequence: CASSQLPGHSYEQYF. The CDR3 DNA sequence: TGCGCCAGCAGCCAACTGCCGGGACACTCCTACGAGCAGTACTTC.

This clonotype showed up just a few times. This chain links TRBV20-1 with TRBJ2-1; D ambiguous. Germline assignment: CDR1 DFQATT and CDR2 SNEGSKA (reference sequence). The V gene lost 6 bases and the J gene lost 4 bases, with 19 bases spanning the gap. The CDR3 length is 15 residues. CDR3 nucleotides: TGCAGTGCCCGGCGGTCCCTCGGCCTATACAATGAGCAGTTCTTC. Encoded protein: CSARRSLGLYNEQFF.

To note about this clonotype: A read error is possible here, since a much larger clone lies one base away. The rearrangement uses TRBV20-1 and TRBJ2-7; D uncertain. V gave up 5 bases and J gave up 6 bases, with 20 bases separating them. Germline V gene sequence: CDR1 DFQATT, CDR2 SNEGSKA (reference sequence). There are 14 residues in the CDR3. CDR3 DNA: TGCAGTGCTGACCGGACCCGAAAGGCCTGCGAGCAGTACTTC. Residues: CSADRTRKACEQYF.

The table lists this clonotype with many counts. The chain's CDR3 is CASSEYALTDTQYF. Written as DNA, the CDR3 is TGTGCCAGCAGTGAATATGCACTCACAGATACGCAGTATTTT. The genes are TRBV25-1 and TRBJ2-3; D not certain. Trimming removed 0 bases from V and 2 bases from J, with 6 bases in between. Germline-derived CDR1 and CDR2 are MGHDK and SYGVNS. CDR3 length: 14 amino acids.

Comments on this clonotype: At one end, the junction sequence differs from germline, possibly due to a read error. The chain combines TRBV7-7 with TRBJ2-2; maybe TRBD2 (5 bases). The CDR3 consists of 13 residues. CDR1 and CDR2 from the germline V gene are SSHAT and FNYEAQ (reference sequence). The CDR3 coding sequence is TGTGCTAGCAGCTTGGGAGAAGCCGGGGAGCTGTTTTTT. It translates to CASSLGEAGELFF.

The rearrangement uses TRBV11-2 and TRBJ2-7, with 10 bases identical to TRBD2. The trim removed 5 bases at V and 5 bases at J, leaving 12 bases unmatched. The CDR3 spans 16 residues. Germline V lookup: CDR1 SGHAT, CDR2 FQNNGV. The CDR3 DNA is TGTGCCAGCAGCGCCACAATTCTAGCGGGAGTTGACGAGCAGTACTTC. It specifies CASSATILAGVDEQYF. The full variable domain, with the rest looked up from reference TRBV11-2 and TRBJ2-7, is EAGVAQSPRYKIIEKRQSVAFWCNPISGHATLYWYQQILGQGPKLLIQFQNNGVVDDSQLPKDRFSAERLKGVDSTLKIQPAKLEDSAVYLCASSATILAGVDEQYFGPGTRLTVT.

In its sample, this clonotype was seen many times. This chain links TRBV3-1 with TRBJ2-5, with 8 positions matching TRBD2. The CDR3 spans 14 residues. V shed 3 bases and J 5 bases; nucleotides not matched to a gene: 5. Germline V gene lookup returns CDR1 LGHDT and CDR2 YNNKEL (reference sequence). The CDR3 coding sequence is TGTGCCAGCAGCCACCGGGGGGGAGAGGAGACCCAGTACTTC. This sequence encodes CASSHRGGEETQYF.

At least ten counts were recorded for this clonotype. The rearrangement uses TRBV11-2 and TRBJ2-3; D not resolved. The germline gives CDR1 SGHAT, CDR2 FQNNGV. V lost 5 bases and J 5 bases, leaving 8 bases between the germline ends. The CDR3 has 12 amino acids. CDR3 nucleotide sequence: TGTGCCAGCAGCCATACGCTAGATACGCAGTATTTT. This sequence encodes CASSHTLDTQYF. Drawing the rest from reference TRBV11-2 and TRBJ2-3, the complete variable domain is EAGVAQSPRYKIIEKRQSVAFWCNPISGHATLYWYQQILGQGPKLLIQFQNNGVVDDSQLPKDRFSAERLKGVDSTLKIQPAKLEDSAVYLCASSHTLDTQYFGPGTRLTVL.

As to this clonotype: A single base separates this from a much larger clone, so it may be a read error. The chain couples TRBV5-1 to TRBJ2-7, with 7 positions matching TRBD2. This CDR3 is built from 18 residues. With 0 bases clipped from V and 0 bases from J, the junction kept 12 bases outside the gene matches. The germline gives CDR1 SGHRS, CDR2 YFSETQ. The CDR3 is CASSLAGASGISSYEQYF. The CDR3 DNA is TGCGCCAGCAGCTTGGCCGGGGCTAGCGGTATCAGCTCCTACGAGCAGTACTTC.

This clonotype has just a few counts. This chain connects TRBV7-9 to TRBJ2-3, with no clear D. The V end was cut by 2 bases, the J end by 3 bases, with 12 bases between. The CDR3 covers 15 residues. CDR1 and CDR2 (germline): SEHNR, FQNEAQ (reference sequence). CDR3 DNA sequence: TGTGCCAGCAGCTTAATCGTCCCGGGTACAGATACGCAGTATTTT. Protein: CASSLIVPGTDTQYF.

This clonotype has only a few counts. The chain carries TRBV20-1 and TRBJ2-1; D may be TRBD2 (5 bases). CDR1 is DFQATT, CDR2 SNEGSKA, per germline (reference sequence). This CDR3 region has 12 residues. V was pared by 7 bases and J by 7 bases, with 14 bases between. This CDR3 is CSGSDGGNEQFF. The CDR3 DNA sequence: TGCAGTGGTAGTGATGGCGGGAATGAGCAGTTCTTC.

V and J are TRBV28 and TRBJ2-3; 7 bases are shared with TRBD2. V trimming: 7 bases; J trimming: 5 bases; junction bases outside the gene matches: 15. The CDR3 totals 16 residues. Germline CDR1 reads MDHEN; CDR2 reads SYDVKM. The DNA for the CDR3 is TGTGCCAGCACCCCCGTCGGGGGAGCGGGAAGAGATACGCAGTATTTT. It encodes CASTPVGGAGRDTQYF.

This clonotype was found many times. This rearrangement joins TRBV25-1 to TRBJ2-5; D not resolved. Germline loops: CDR1 MGHDK, CDR2 SYGVNS. V was cut by 6 bases and J by 7 bases, with 12 bases left in between. The CDR3 consists of 12 residues. The CDR3 nucleotides read TGTGCCAGCAGGGCTGGTGTTGGGACCCAGTACTTC. Translation gives CASRAGVGTQYF.

This clonotype has a handful of counts. The J gene is TRBJ1-2, the V gene TRBV7-8, with D uncertain. Between the trimmed V and J ends, which lost 1 base and 3 bases, there was a span of 9 bases. This CDR3 is built from 14 residues. CDR1 and CDR2 (germline): SGHVS, FQNEAQ. CDR3 DNA: TGTGCCAGCAGCTTAGAGGGCAGAGACTATGGCTACACCTTC. Translation gives CASSLEGRDYGYTF.

CDR3 amino acids: CASRRTENTEAFF. The CDR3 DNA is TGTGCCAGCAGAAGGACGGAGAACACTGAAGCTTTCTTT. This rearrangement joins TRBV6-1 to TRBJ1-1; D uncertain. V lost 6 bases and J 1 base, leaving 9 bases between the germline ends. Germline V gives CDR1 MNHNS, CDR2 SASEGT. The CDR3 has 13 residues.

This clonotype was recorded at least ten times. The chain employs TRBV12-3 or TRBV12-4 and TRBJ2-2, with 8 bases that match TRBD1. V lost 6 bases to trimming and J lost 4 bases; unmatched junction nucleotides: 4. The CDR3 contains 14 residues. CDR3 DNA sequence: TGTGCCAGCAGCTTCAGGGGGCGCACCGGGGAGCTGTTTTTT. This sequence encodes CASSFRGRTGELFF.

The chain is built from TRBV7-8 and TRBJ2-5; D not certain. V shed 1 base and J shed 0 bases, with 6 bases lying between them. CDR1 SGHVS and CDR2 FQNEAQ come from the germline V gene. The CDR3 is made up of 14 amino acids. The CDR3 region has the DNA TGTGCCAGCAGCTTAGAGTACAACCAAGAGACCCAGTACTTC. As protein: CASSLEYNQETQYF.

There are a few counts of this clonotype. The rearrangement uses TRBV2 and TRBJ2-1, with 8 bases fitting TRBD2. The CDR3 runs to 13 residues. CDR1 SNHLY and CDR2 FYNNEI come from the germline V gene. V shed 5 bases and J 7 bases; nucleotides not matched to a gene: 4. CDR3 sequence: CASSPQRENEQFF. CDR3 sequence (DNA): TGTGCCAGCAGTCCACAGCGGGAGAATGAGCAGTTCTTC.

This clonotype was recorded at least ten times. The chain carries TRBV20-1 and TRBJ1-5, with TRBD1 as a possible D gene (5 bases). The length of the CDR3 is 12 residues. V was shortened by 7 bases and J by 5 bases, with 12 bases between the two germline ends. Per germline, CDR1 DFQATT and CDR2 SNEGSKA (reference sequence). The DNA of the CDR3 is TGCAGTGGCAGGGATAGGGATCAGCCCCAGCATTTT. Protein: CSGRDRDQPQHF.